This T cell receptor beta chain was found in a study of early T cells in non-severe SARS-CoV-2 infection. This clonotype appeared many times. MiXCR, run by TCRdb on the 5' RACE reads, gives a single entry per CDR3 protein. The sample records 70,000 to 75,000 distinct CDR3 sequences, 12% being singletons. Losses at the gene ends were 11 bases for V and 15 bases for J; bases not matched to a gene: 12. This CDR3 spans 11 amino acids. In germline, CDR1 is SNHLY, CDR2 FYNNEI. The clonotype was recovered from an adult who was a healthcare worker with PCR-confirmed SARS-CoV-2 infection or an uninfected control (not recorded which). Material for sequencing was whole blood. V usage is TRBV2 and J usage is TRBJ2-1; the match to TRBD1 covers 8 bases. The CDR3 is CAGELGRGRFF. CDR3 nucleotide sequence: TGTGCCGGGGAGCTCGGCAGGGGGCGGTTCTTC.